This TCR beta chain was recorded in a study of shared clonotypes between healthy human individuals. Study at large: The composition of the donors was a couple of women and a few men aged 18 to 49.

Study processing details: Junction-only sequences produced by ImmunoSEQ had no quality scores, so filtering differed. Repertoires were generated with immunoSEQ multiplex PCR, while TCRdb's copy carries only in-frame clones and drops some. V and J calls and clone size follow that table, whereas D and trimming were derived from the DNA. The table has hundreds of thousands of clones, about 96% seen once. CD45RO-negative cells were positively selected for CCR7, leaving out terminally differentiated effector memory CD45RA+ cells. CDR3 length: 13 amino acids. The germline gives CDR1 LNHNV, CDR2 YYDKDF (reference sequence). The J segment lost 5 bases and the V segment lost 5 bases, leaving 3 bases of the junction unmatched.

The sequenced sample was naive CD8+ T cells sorted from blood. The clonotype originates from a man in his thirties or forties in good health. The rearrangement joins TRBV15 to TRBJ1-5; TRBD1 matches 7 bases. CDR3 DNA sequence: TGTGCCACCAGCGACAGGGAACATCAGCCCCAGCATTTT. Protein product: CATSDREHQPQHF.